This is a list of T cell receptor beta chains from one sample in a study of blood T cell repertoires in COVID-19. Assay used: immunoSEQ multiplex PCR; TCRdb lists only in-frame clones, some missing. The data show 350,000 to 400,000 clones, 80% to 90% seen once. Sequenced: PBMCs or T cells enriched from blood (not recorded which). The receptors here all came from a man aged 18 to 30 who had recovered from COVID-19. Each CDR3 is given with its conserved first and last residue. The order of the fields is D gene, J gene, clone size, V gene, CDR3 DNA, CDR3 protein. D genes are given only for firm matches. The size entry is marked missing in some rows and otherwise reads once, few, many or a size class.

D gene: TRBD1
J gene: TRBJ1-5
clone size: once
V gene: TRBV28
CDR3 DNA: TGTGCCAGCAGTTTCCAGACAGGGTTGCATCAGCCCCAGCATTTT
CDR3 protein: CASSFQTGLHQPQHF

D gene: NA
J gene: TRBJ2-1
clone size: NA
V gene: TRBV7-9
CDR3 DNA: TGTGCCACCCCGGGTCCCTACAATGAGCAGTTCTTC
CDR3 protein: CATPGPYNEQFF

D gene: NA
J gene: TRBJ1-4
clone size: NA
V gene: TRBV30
CDR3 DNA: TGTGCCTGGAGAACCCAGGGATCCCGGATGGGTAAACTGTTTTTT
CDR3 protein: CAWRTQGSRMGKLFF

D gene: TRBD1
J gene: TRBJ2-3
clone size: NA
V gene: TRBV24-1
CDR3 DNA: TGTGCCACCAGTGAAGGGACAGGGGGCAGGAAAGATACGCAGTATTTT
CDR3 protein: CATSEGTGGRKDTQYF

D gene: TRBD1
J gene: TRBJ1-4
clone size: NA
V gene: TRBV28
CDR3 DNA: TGTGCCAGCAGTCTTTACAGGGGGTCAACTAATGAAAAACTGTTTTTT
CDR3 protein: CASSLYRGSTNEKLFF

D gene: TRBD1
J gene: TRBJ1-2
clone size: once
V gene: TRBV19
CDR3 DNA: TGTGCCAGTAGTGTCAGGACAGGGGGCTATGGCTACACCTTC
CDR3 protein: CASSVRTGGYGYTF

D gene: NA
J gene: TRBJ1-1
clone size: NA
V gene: TRBV5-1
CDR3 DNA: TGCGCCAGCAGCTTGATCGGGTGGCAGCTAAAGAACACTGAAGCTTTCTTT
CDR3 protein: CASSLIGWQLKNTEAFF

D gene: NA
J gene: TRBJ1-2
clone size: NA
V gene: TRBV29-1
CDR3 DNA: TGCAGCGTCCTCGCCCCATCAGGGGAAGGCTACACCTTC
CDR3 protein: CSVLAPSGEGYTF

D gene: TRBD1
J gene: TRBJ2-5
clone size: NA
V gene: TRBV28
CDR3 DNA: TGTGCCAGCAGTACATCCGGGACAGGGGGGGAGACCCAGTACTTC
CDR3 protein: CASSTSGTGGETQYF

D gene: TRBD2
J gene: TRBJ2-3
clone size: NA
V gene: TRBV6-5
CDR3 DNA: TGTGCCAGCAGTTACGGGACTAGCGGGGGGGCCCCGCAGTATTTT
CDR3 protein: CASSYGTSGGAPQYF

D gene: NA
J gene: TRBJ1-6
clone size: NA
V gene: TRBV28
CDR3 DNA: TGTGCCAGCAGCCAACCTGGAGGTTCACCCCTCCACTTT
CDR3 protein: CASSQPGGSPLHF

D gene: TRBD1
J gene: TRBJ1-3
clone size: NA
V gene: TRBV5-1
CDR3 DNA: TGCGCCAGCAGCTTCATCGGACAGGGACGCGACACCATATATTTT
CDR3 protein: CASSFIGQGRDTIYF

D gene: TRBD1
J gene: TRBJ2-7
clone size: once
V gene: TRBV3-1/TRBV3-2
CDR3 DNA: TGTGCCAGCAGCACTCACCGGGACAGGGACTACGAGCAGTACTTC
CDR3 protein: CASSTHRDRDYEQYF

D gene: NA
J gene: TRBJ2-7
clone size: NA
V gene: TRBV28
CDR3 DNA: TGTGCCAGCAGCAAACTGGTCTCCTACGAGCAGTACTTC
CDR3 protein: CASSKLVSYEQYF

D gene: NA
J gene: TRBJ2-7
clone size: NA
V gene: TRBV19
CDR3 DNA: TGTGCCAGTAGTAGGGACGGGACTTCCCTGTACGAGCAGTACTTC
CDR3 protein: CASSRDGTSLYEQYF

D gene: TRBD1
J gene: TRBJ1-2
clone size: once
V gene: TRBV6-1
CDR3 DNA: TGTGCCAGCAGTGACCACAGGGGTGGCTATGGCTACACCTTC
CDR3 protein: CASSDHRGGYGYTF

D gene: TRBD2
J gene: TRBJ2-5
clone size: NA
V gene: TRBV7-2
CDR3 DNA: TGTGCCAGCAGCCAAGACGGCGGGAGACAAGAGACCCAGTACTTC
CDR3 protein: CASSQDGGRQETQYF